This TCR beta chain was found in a study of human T cells and chemical hapten exposure. Germline CDR1 reads DFQATT; CDR2 reads SNEGSKA (reference sequence). This CDR3 comprises 13 residues. After removal of 6 bases from V and 6 bases from J, the junction contained 4 bases not matched to a gene. TCRdb reanalysed the RACE reads using MiXCR and keeps one entry per CDR3 protein. The table has some 190,000 distinct CDR3 sequences, about 20% seen once. The time point here: patch test 1, 2 weeks after DPC sensitization. The treatment denotes: therapeutic diphenylcyclopropenone sensitization with weekly scalp DPC.

V is TRBV20-1 and J is TRBJ2-7; 14 nucleotides align to TRBD2. The receptor comes from a woman between 45 and 60 years old with alopecia areata. Some clones in this sample may be carry-over from other donors' samples. The source material was whole blood, sampled in connection with sensitization to the hapten diphenylcyclopropenone (DPC). The CDR3 DNA follows: TGCAGTGCCAAGACTAGCGGGAGGGCCGAGCAGTACTTC. Translation gives CSAKTSGRAEQYF.